A selection of T cell receptor beta chains follows, all from one sample in a study of cytomegalovirus exposure and HLA in healthy donors. Only in-frame clones appear in the TCRdb table, and some are missing; sequencing was by immunoSEQ multiplex PCR. There are approximately 87,000 clones in the sample; about 76% occur only once, and approximately 4% lies in the top ten. The source material was PBMCs. Receptors originate from a woman aged 70-85 years in good health and CMV-seropositive. The conserved cysteine and the conserved F or W are not part of the CDR3 here. D genes are given only for firm matches.

TRBJ2-2	TRBD2	TRBV5-1	ASSRGGTSGSPGELF
TRBJ2-5	.	TRBV18	ASSERLEETQY
TRBJ1-1	.	TRBV6-5	ASSYGRTSAGAEAF
TRBJ2-2	TRBD2	TRBV9	ASSPRGGASGRANTGELF
TRBJ2-3	.	TRBV4-3	ASSQVKPGSSTDTQY
TRBJ2-1	TRBD2	TRBV5-1	ASRLLAGVSYNEQF
TRBJ1-2	TRBD1	TRBV7-2	ASSLQPGQGSYT
TRBJ1-1	.	TRBV11-2	ASSRVNTEAF
TRBJ1-1	.	TRBV10-1	ASRADVNTEAF
TRBJ2-7	TRBD2	TRBV30	AWGGGVGSSYEQY
TRBJ2-1	TRBD2	TRBV7-3	ASSSGTSGYNEQF
TRBJ2-3	TRBD1	TRBV18	ASSPTFGTDFSTDTQY
TRBJ2-3	.	TRBV21-1	ASSKEDREVDTQY
TRBJ2-1	.	TRBV6-5	ASRWDSPAASEQF
TRBJ2-1	.	TRBV2	ASREVGEQF
TRBJ2-3	TRBD1	TRBV5-4	ASSPGQVPDTQY
TRBJ2-7	TRBD2	TRBV7-2	ASSLGMGGREGEQY
TRBJ2-1	TRBD1	TRBV5-1	ASQNPGQGFGEQF
TRBJ2-7	TRBD2	TRBV2	ASRPRLAGAYEQY
TRBJ2-3	TRBD1	TRBV28	ASRGGAKTQY
TRBJ1-2	.	TRBV4-1	ASSHHMAPDGYT
TRBJ2-7	.	TRBV28	ASNQIGEQY
TRBJ2-2	.	TRBV5-6	ASSSQTGPGELF
TRBJ2-7	TRBD2	TRBV18	ASSLRLAGESEQY
TRBJ2-5	.	TRBV28	ASSFSWQETQY
TRBJ2-2	.	TRBV7-3	ASSLRQPNTGELF
TRBJ2-3	TRBD1	TRBV5-1	ASSFAGQGDTQY
TRBJ2-7	.	TRBV4-3	ASSQDVTDGFYEQY
TRBJ1-1	TRBD1	TRBV6-5	ASSYGQGNTEAF
TRBJ2-7	TRBD1	TRBV15	ATSRDGTGVH
TRBJ2-2	TRBD2	TRBV7-2	ASSLVSSGNTGELF
TRBJ2-4	.	TRBV30	AWSFGIENIQY
TRBJ1-5	TRBD1	TRBV7-9	ASSTTGENQPQH
.	.	TRBV4-2	ASSQVGPKGDYEQY
TRBJ2-1	.	TRBV5-4	ASSSSGTSNEQF
TRBJ2-2	.	TRBV9	ASSRSGTGELF
TRBJ2-1	.	TRBV28	ASSFSRRASGYNEQF
TRBJ2-1	TRBD2	TRBV29-1	SLLAGGPYNEQF